Shown below are 11 T cell receptor beta chains from a single sample sequenced in a study of Graves' ophthalmopathy and Graves' hyperthyroidism listed by TCRdb under 2018. The data were produced on an Illumina HiSeq 2000. TCR beta CDR3 regions were amplified from RNA transcripts for repertoire sequencing. The first round of RT-PCR was done with HTBI primers and the Qiagen OneStep RT-PCR kit, and was followed by a second round of multiplex PCR, then size selection and purification. The raw public data were reprocessed by TCRdb itself: fastp quality trimming at Q25, MiXCR clonotype calling, in-frame beta chains only. For every CDR3 protein sequence, its rows merge into one entry that carries the most common genes and DNA. This sample lists about 590,000 distinct CDR3 sequences; about 40% were detected once. Together, the top ten hold around 4.6% of the sample. Sequencing input: peripheral blood or thyroid tissue (not recorded which). The receptors were gathered from an adult man with Graves' hyperthyroidism.

V usage is TRBV12-3 or TRBV12-4 and J usage is TRBJ2-3, with D maybe TRBD1 (6 bases). CDR3 length equals 13 residues. The V end was cut by 5 bases, the J end by 4 bases, with 10 bases between. The CDR3 DNA follows: TGTGCCAGCAGTCGACAGGAGGCAGATACGCAGTATTTT. This codes for CASSRQEADTQYF.

This clonotype was recorded many times. The chain is built from TRBV6-6 and TRBJ2-7, with D uncertain. The V gene lost 0 bases and the J gene lost 3 bases, with 3 bases spanning the gap. Germline assignment: CDR1 MNHNY and CDR2 SVGAGI (reference sequence). The CDR3 length is 12 residues. This CDR3 reads CASSYSNYEQYF. CDR3 nucleotides: TGTGCCAGCAGTTACTCGAACTACGAGCAGTACTTC.

Details on this clonotype: This may stem from a read error, because a much larger clone lies one nucleotide away. The CDR3 does not close with the conserved phenylalanine or tryptophan, likely indicating a read error. V and J are TRBV24-1 and TRBJ2-1; TRBD1 aligns across 7 bases. CDR1 is KGHDR, CDR2 SFDVKD, per germline. With 5 bases clipped from V and 5 bases from J, the junction kept 8 bases outside the gene matches. This CDR3 is built from 15 residues. The CDR3 sequence is CATSVQGVGDNEQFL. CDR3 coding DNA: TGTGCCACCAGTGTGCAGGGGGTTGGGGACAATGAGCAGTTCCTC.

This clonotype was counted ten times or more. The chain is built from TRBV6-1 and TRBJ1-2, with D unresolved. The CDR3 is 14 amino acids. In germline, CDR1 is MNHNS, CDR2 SASEGT. Trimming took off 1 base at V and 4 bases at J, with 10 bases between the two ends. The CDR3 region is CASSEGLSGYGYTF. DNA for the CDR3: TGTGCCAGCAGTGAAGGGCTTTCAGGCTATGGCTACACCTTC.

V usage is TRBV10-3 and J usage is TRBJ2-1; perhaps TRBD1 as D (5 bases). The CDR3 sequence is 13 residues long. Germline CDR1 ENHRY, CDR2 SYGVKD. V was cut by 2 bases and J by 9 bases, with 11 bases left in between. The CDR3 DNA is TGTGCCATCAGTGAGGAAGGGGCTGGTGAGCAGTTCTTC. Its protein product is CAISEEGAGEQFF.

This clonotype was found a few times. V and J are TRBV20-1 and TRBJ2-3; D is uncertain. The CDR3 contains 15 residues. The germline V gene encodes CDR1 DFQATT and CDR2 SNEGSKA (reference sequence). V was pared by 5 bases and J by 0 bases, with 15 bases between. CDR3 coding DNA: TGCAGTGCTCCGAACGGGCAGGCTAGCACAGATACGCAGTATTTT. It encodes CSAPNGQASTDTQYF.

This clonotype was observed a few times. The genes are TRBV24-1 and TRBJ2-7, with TRBD2 identical over 7 bases. Germline lookup yields CDR1 KGHDR and CDR2 SFDVKD. This CDR3 region has 14 residues. Trimming cost V 2 bases and J 4 bases; bases outside gene matches: 4. This CDR3 is CATSDSISGYEQYF. The CDR3 bases are TGTGCCACCAGTGATTCGATTAGCGGGTACGAGCAGTACTTC.

This clonotype was picked up many times. The chain links TRBV4-1 to TRBJ2-7; D possibly corresponds to TRBD2 (5 bases). Trimming stripped 3 bases from V and 1 base from J, with 16 bases between. Per the germline V gene, CDR1 is MGHRA and CDR2 is YSYEKL. CDR3 size: 16 residues. As DNA, the CDR3 is TGCGCCAGCAGCCAGGAAGCCGAGGGTTGGTCCTACGAGCAGTACTTC. It is translated as CASSQEAEGWSYEQYF.

The V and J genes are TRBV12-3 or TRBV12-4 and TRBJ1-2, with D perhaps matching TRBD1 (5 bases). Between the trimmed V and J ends, which lost 6 bases and 4 bases, there was a span of 15 bases. The CDR3 has 14 amino acids. The DNA of the CDR3 is TGTGCCAGCAGCCAACTGCAGGGAAGCTATGGCTACACCTTC. This translates into CASSQLQGSYGYTF.

This clonotype was seen a handful of times. This chain connects TRBV6-5 to TRBJ2-7, with D perhaps assigned TRBD1 or TRBD2 (5 bases each). The CDR3 runs to 11 residues. Germline CDR1 MNHEY, CDR2 SVGAGI. V was cut by 7 bases and J by 7 bases, with 11 bases left in between. DNA of the CDR3: TGTGCCAGCACCCAGGGCGGGGAGCAGTACTTC. As protein: CASTQGGEQYF.

This clonotype was recorded many times. The genes are TRBV15 and TRBJ2-7; D call uncertain. V was shortened by 1 base and J by 1 base, with 8 bases between the two germline ends. The CDR3 has 14 amino acids. Germline values: CDR1 LNHNV, CDR2 YYDKDF (reference sequence). This CDR3 is CATSRAGDSYEQYF. The CDR3 nucleotides read TGTGCCACCAGCAGAGCCGGAGATTCCTACGAGCAGTACTTC.